This TCR beta chain was captured by sequencing in a study of shared clonotypes between healthy human individuals. The CDR3 sequence is 16 residues long. The germline gives CDR1 SGHNT, CDR2 YYREEE (reference sequence). V lost 4 bases, J lost 4 bases, and 8 bases stayed unmatched. The protocol was immunoSEQ multiplex PCR, while the TCRdb copy is restricted to in-frame clones and leaves out a portion. The sample yields some 480,000 clones, around 79% seen once. The TCR was taken from a woman aged 40 to 50 in good health. Some clones in this sample may be carry-over from other donors' samples. This chain joins TRBV5-4 and TRBJ2-2, with 9 nucleotides matching TRBD2. What was sequenced was PBMCs. The CDR3 sequence is CASSPPGLAGTGELFF. The CDR3 coding sequence is TGTGCCAGCAGCCCTCCGGGACTAGCCGGCACCGGGGAGCTGTTTTTT.